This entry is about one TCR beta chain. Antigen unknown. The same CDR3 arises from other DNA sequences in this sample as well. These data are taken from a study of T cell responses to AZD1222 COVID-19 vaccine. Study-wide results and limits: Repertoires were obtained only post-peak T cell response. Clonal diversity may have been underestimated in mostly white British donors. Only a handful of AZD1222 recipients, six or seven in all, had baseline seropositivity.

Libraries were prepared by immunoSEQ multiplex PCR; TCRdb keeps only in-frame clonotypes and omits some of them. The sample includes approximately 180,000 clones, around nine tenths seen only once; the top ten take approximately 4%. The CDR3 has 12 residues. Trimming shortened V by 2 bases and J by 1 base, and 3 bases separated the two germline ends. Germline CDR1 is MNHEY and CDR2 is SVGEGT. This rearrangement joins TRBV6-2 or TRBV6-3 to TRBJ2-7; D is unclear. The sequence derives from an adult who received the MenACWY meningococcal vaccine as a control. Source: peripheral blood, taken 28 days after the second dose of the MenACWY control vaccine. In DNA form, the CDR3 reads TGTGCCAGCAGTTACGTGTCCTACGAGCAGTACTTC. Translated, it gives CASSYVSYEQYF.